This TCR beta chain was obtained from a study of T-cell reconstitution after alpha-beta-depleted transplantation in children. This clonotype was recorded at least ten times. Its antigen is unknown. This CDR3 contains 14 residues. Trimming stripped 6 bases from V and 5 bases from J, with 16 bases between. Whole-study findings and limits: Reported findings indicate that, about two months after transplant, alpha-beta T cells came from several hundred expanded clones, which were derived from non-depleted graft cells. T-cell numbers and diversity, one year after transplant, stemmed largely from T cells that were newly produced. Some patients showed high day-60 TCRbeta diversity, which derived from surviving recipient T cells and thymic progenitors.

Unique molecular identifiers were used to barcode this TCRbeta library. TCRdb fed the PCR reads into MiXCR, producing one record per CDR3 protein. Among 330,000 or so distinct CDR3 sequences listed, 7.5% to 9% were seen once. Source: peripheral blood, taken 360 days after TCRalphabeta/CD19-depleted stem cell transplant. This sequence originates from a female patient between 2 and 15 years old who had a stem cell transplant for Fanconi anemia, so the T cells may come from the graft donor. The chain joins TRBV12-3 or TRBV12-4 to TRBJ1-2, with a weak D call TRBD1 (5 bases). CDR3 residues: CASRNAGTAYGYTF. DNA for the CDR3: TGTGCCAGCAGAAACGCGGGGACCGCTTATGGCTACACCTTC.